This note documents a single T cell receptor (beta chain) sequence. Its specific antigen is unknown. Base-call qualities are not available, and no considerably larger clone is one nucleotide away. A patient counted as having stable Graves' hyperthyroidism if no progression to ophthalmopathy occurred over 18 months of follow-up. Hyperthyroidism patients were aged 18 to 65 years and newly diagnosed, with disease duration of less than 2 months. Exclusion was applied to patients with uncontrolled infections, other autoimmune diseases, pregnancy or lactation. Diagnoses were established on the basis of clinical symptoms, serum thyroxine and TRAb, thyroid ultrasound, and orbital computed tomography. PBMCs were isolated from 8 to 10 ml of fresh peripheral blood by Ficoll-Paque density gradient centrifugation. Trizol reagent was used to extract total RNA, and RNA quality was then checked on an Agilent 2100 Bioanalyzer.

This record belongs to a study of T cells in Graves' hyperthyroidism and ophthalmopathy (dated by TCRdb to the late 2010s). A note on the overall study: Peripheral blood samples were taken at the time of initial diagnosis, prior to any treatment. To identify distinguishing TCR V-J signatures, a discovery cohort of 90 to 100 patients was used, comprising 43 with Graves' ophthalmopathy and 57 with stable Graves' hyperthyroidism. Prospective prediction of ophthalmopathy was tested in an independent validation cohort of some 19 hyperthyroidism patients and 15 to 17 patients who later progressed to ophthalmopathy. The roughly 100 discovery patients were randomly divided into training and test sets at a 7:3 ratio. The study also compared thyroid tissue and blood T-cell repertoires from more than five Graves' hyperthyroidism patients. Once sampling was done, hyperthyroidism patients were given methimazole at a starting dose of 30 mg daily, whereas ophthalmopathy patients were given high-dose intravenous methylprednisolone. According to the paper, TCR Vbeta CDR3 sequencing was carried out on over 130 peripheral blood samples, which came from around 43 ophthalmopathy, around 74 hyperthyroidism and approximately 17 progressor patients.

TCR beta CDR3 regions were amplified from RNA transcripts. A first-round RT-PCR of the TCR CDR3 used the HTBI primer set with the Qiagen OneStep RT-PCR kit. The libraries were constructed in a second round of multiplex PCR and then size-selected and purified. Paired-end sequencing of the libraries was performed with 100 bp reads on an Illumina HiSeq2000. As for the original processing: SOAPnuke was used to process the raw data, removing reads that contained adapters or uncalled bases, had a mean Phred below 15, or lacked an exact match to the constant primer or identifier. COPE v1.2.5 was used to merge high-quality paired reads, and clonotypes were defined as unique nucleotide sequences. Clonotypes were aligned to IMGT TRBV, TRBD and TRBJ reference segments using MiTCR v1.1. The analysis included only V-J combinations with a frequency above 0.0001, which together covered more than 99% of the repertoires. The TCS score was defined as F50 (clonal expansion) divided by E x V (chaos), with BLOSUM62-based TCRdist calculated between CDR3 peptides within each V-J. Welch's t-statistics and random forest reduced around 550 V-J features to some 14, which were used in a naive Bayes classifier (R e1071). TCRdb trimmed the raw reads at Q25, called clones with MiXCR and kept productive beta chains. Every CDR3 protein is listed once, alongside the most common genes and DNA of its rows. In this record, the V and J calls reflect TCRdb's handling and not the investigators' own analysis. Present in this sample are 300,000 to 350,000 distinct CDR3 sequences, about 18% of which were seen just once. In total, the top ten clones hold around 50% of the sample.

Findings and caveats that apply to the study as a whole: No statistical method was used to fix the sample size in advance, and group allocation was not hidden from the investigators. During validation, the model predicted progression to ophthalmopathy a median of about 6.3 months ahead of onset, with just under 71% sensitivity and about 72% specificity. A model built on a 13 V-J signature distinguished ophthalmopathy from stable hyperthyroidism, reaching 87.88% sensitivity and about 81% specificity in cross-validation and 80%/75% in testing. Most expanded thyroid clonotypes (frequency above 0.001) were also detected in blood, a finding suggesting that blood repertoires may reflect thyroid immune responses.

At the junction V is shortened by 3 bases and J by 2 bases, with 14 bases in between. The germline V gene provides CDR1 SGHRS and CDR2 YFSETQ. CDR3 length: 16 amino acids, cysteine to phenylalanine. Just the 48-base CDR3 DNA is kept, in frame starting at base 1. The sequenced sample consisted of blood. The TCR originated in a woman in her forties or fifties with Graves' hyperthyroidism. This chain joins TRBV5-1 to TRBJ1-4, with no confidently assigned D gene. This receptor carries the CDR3 CASSYSGAVTNEKLFF. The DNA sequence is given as TGCGCCAGCAGCTACTCCGGAGCGGTCACTAATGAAAAACTGTTTTTT.